The table lists the clone carrying this TCR beta chain with a few counts. Its antigen is undetermined. Each CDR3 protein is one row after TCRdb ran MiXCR on the reads. The sample includes some 940,000 distinct CDR3 sequences, approximately 33% seen only once; the top ten take roughly 12%. The data were obtained in a study of T cell repertoires in cytomegalovirus infection. Study context: As its CMV epitopes, the study selected recently identified HLA-C-restricted and well-studied HLA-B-restricted targets. Indications came from public TCR beta signatures; they pointed to CMV infection and to a matching HLA type. General study findings and limits: The study identified carriers of CMV plus the relevant HLA from cumulative public TCR beta family frequency. Within the response measured ex vivo, HLA-C-restricted CMV-specific TCR beta clonotypes were dominant.

V lost 4 bases and J lost 1, with 16 bases in between. CDR3 size: 16 residues. Per the germline V gene, CDR1 is LNHDA and CDR2 is SQIVND (reference sequence). Sequenced here: cultured CD8+ T cells from PBMCs, sampled from culture after CMV antigen stimulation. The chain employs TRBV19 and TRBJ1-1; D possibly corresponds to TRBD1 (5 bases). This sequence originates from a human donor in good health (CMV status not recorded). Some clones in this sample may be carry-over from other donors' samples. The CDR3 sequence is CASSRKGVGGNTEAFF. The CDR3 coding sequence is TGTGCCAGTAGTAGGAAAGGGGTCGGCGGGAACACTGAAGCTTTCTTT.